This TCR beta chain originates from a study of CD8+CD57+ T cells in acquired aplastic anemia. Study as a whole: The study obtained an average of around 3.1 ug of DNA from sorted CD4+ and CD8+ cells. Roughly 9.9 million reads, on average, were obtained for CD4+ cells from healthy donors. Regarding the study as a whole: Overlapping CD8+ CDR3 repertoires of patients and controls contained about 27 shared sequences. Statistical testing detected no significant gap in CD8+ Simpson's diversity between patients and controls.

V was clipped by 1 base and J by 1 base, with 8 bases between them. CDR3 length equals 15 residues. The V gene's germline CDR1 is SGHAT and CDR2 FQDESV (reference sequence). This clonotype was seen more than once but under ten times. Its antigen remains unknown. TCR beta VDJ and CDR3 profiling used genomic DNA as template. TCRdb fed the reads into MiXCR, producing one record per CDR3 protein. The sample carries 200,000 to 250,000 distinct CDR3 sequences, 30% to 35% recorded once. The chain joins TRBV11-1 to TRBJ2-1; the D gene is possibly TRBD1 (5 bases). The sequence was collected from a human donor in good health, serving as a control. Sequenced: sorted CD4+, CD8+, or CD8+CD57+ T cells (not recorded which) from PBMCs. DNA of the CDR3: TGTGCCAGCAGCTTAGTCCAGGGATCCTACAATGAGCAGTTCTTC. This sequence encodes CASSLVQGSYNEQFF. Full variable domain (remainder filled in from reference TRBV11-1 and TRBJ2-1): EAEVAQSPRYKITEKSQAVAFWCDPISGHATLYWYRQILGQGPELLVQFQDESVVDDSQLPKDRFSAERLKGVDSTLKIQPAELGDSAMYLCASSLVQGSYNEQFFGPGTRLTVL.